This T cell receptor beta chain comes out of a study of OX40 agonist ivuxolimab in advanced cancers. J gave up 2 bases and V 3 bases, and 4 bases lay outside the gene matches. The CDR3 extends over 15 amino acids. Germline assignment: CDR1 LNHDA and CDR2 SQIVND (reference sequence). This clone was detected only a few times. Its antigen is unidentified. Clones were read by immunoSEQ multiplex PCR, and TCRdb kept only the in-frame ones, dropping some. This table has roughly 90,000 clones, more than 75% appearing once. Broader study findings: Clonal expansion from baseline to week 6 occurred in both CD4+ and CD8+ T cells. Part of the nonresponder group also had normalized T-cell clonal expansion that was low.

The J gene is TRBJ2-1, the V gene TRBV19; TRBD2 agrees at 7 bases. Sequenced here: CD4+ or CD8+ T cells sorted from blood, sampled in a trial of the OX40 agonist ivuxolimab. The receptor's source is an adult with an advanced solid tumor such as melanoma, head and neck, liver or kidney cancer. CDR3 protein: CASSMAGATYNEQFF. CDR3 sequence (DNA): TGTGCCAGTAGTATGGCGGGAGCTACCTACAATGAGCAGTTCTTC.